This record looks at one TCR beta chain sequence and its context. The antigen remains undetermined. CDR3 size: 13 residues. Germline V gene lookup returns CDR1 SQVTM and CDR2 ANQGSEA. V lost 4 bases and J lost 10; bases outside the gene matches: 4. TCRdb's copy holds only in-frame clones and misses some; the assay was immunoSEQ multiplex PCR. This repertoire shows tens of thousands of clones, more than 85% found once; its top ten account for about 2%. These data belong to a study of graft-versus-host responses after intestinal transplantation. The overall study: Recipients received multivisceral, liver-intestinal, or isolated intestinal transplants. Every one of the recipients received anti-thymocyte globulin induction and afterwards took tacrolimus and steroids for 3 to 4 years.

Study conclusions and caveats: Within allografts, high graft-versus-host to host-versus-graft clonal ratios were seen among patients with graft-donor T cell macrochimerism. Peak circulating GvH clone levels tracked with early post-transplant HvG declines.

This chain uses TRBV29-1 with TRBJ1-4; TRBD1 agrees at 12 bases. This receptor was taken from a human donor who received an intestinal transplant. Sequencing was performed on unstimulated CD8+ T cells sorted from spleen or lymph node cells, taken before intestinal transplant. The DNA for the CDR3 is TGCAGCGTTGGGGGGACAGGGGGCGGAAAACTGTTTTTT. Amino acid sequence: CSVGGTGGGKLFF.